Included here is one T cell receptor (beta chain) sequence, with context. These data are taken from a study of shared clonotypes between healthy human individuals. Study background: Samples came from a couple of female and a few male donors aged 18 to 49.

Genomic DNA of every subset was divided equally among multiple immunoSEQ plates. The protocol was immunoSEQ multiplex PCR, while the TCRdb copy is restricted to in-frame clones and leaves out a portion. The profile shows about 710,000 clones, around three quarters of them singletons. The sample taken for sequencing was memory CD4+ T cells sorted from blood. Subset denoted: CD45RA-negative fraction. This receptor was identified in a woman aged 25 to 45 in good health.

The CDR3 DNA sequence: TGTGCCAGCAGTTACTCGACTTTGAACACTGAAGCTTTCTTT. Translated, it gives CASSYSTLNTEAFF. This chain connects TRBV6-5 to TRBJ1-1; D is unclear. The CDR3 is 14 residues long. V lost 0 bases and J 0 bases, leaving 5 bases between the germline ends. The germline CDR1 and CDR2 sequences are MNHEY and SVGAGI.